These 9 T cell receptor beta chains were sequenced from one sample in a study of regulatory T cells in long-lasting Graves disease. Relying on iRepertoire HTBI primers and Arm-PCR of CDR3 regions, the team built TCR beta libraries. TCRdb reprocessed the multiplex PCR reads via MiXCR and lists one record per CDR3 protein. This repertoire shows about 300,000 distinct CDR3 sequences, 22% found once; its top ten account for approximately 53%. Time point reported: persistent/refractory GD, antithyroid drugs over 5 years with positive TRAb. TCR sequences were obtained from RNA taken from PBMCs. The sample was peripheral blood mononuclear cells (PBMCs), taken when the disease was refractory, from a patient treated with antithyroid drugs. The receptor set was obtained from a female donor with Graves disease.

The genes are TRBV7-6 and TRBJ2-3; D is ambiguous. The CDR3 spans 11 residues. Trimming pared 5 bases from V and 2 bases from J, leaving 2 bases between. The germline V gene encodes CDR1 SGHVS and CDR2 FNYEAQ. CDR3 amino acids: CASSNTDTQYF. CDR3 DNA: TGTGCCAGCAGCAACACAGATACGCAGTATTTT.

This clonotype appeared a few times. This chain links TRBV6-1 with TRBJ2-7, with D possibly TRBD2 on 7 matching bases. There are 15 residues in the CDR3. Trimming shortened V by 2 bases and J by 0 bases, and 11 bases separated the two germline ends. Germline CDR1 reads MNHNS; CDR2 reads SASEGT. CDR3 residues: CASSEYGGPSYEQYF. The CDR3 DNA sequence: TGTGCCAGCAGTGAATACGGGGGGCCCTCCTACGAGCAGTACTTC.

At least ten counts were recorded for this clonotype. The rearrangement links TRBV11-2 to TRBJ2-7; 12 bases match TRBD2. Per germline, CDR1 SGHAT and CDR2 FQNNGV. Trimming cost V 3 bases and J 1 base; bases outside gene matches: 13. The CDR3 consists of 19 residues. CDR3 nucleotides: TGTGCCAGCAGCTTCGGTAACAGCGCGACTAGCGGGAGATCCTACGAGCAGTACTTC. Translated, it gives CASSFGNSATSGRSYEQYF. The full variable domain, rest sourced from reference TRBV11-2 and TRBJ2-7, is EAGVAQSPRYKIIEKRQSVAFWCNPISGHATLYWYQQILGQGPKLLIQFQNNGVVDDSQLPKDRFSAERLKGVDSTLKIQPAKLEDSAVYLCASSFGNSATSGRSYEQYFGPGTRLTVT.

The table lists this clonotype with many counts. This chain connects TRBV2 to TRBJ2-7; D is unclear. The germline V gene encodes CDR1 SNHLY and CDR2 FYNNEI. The CDR3 runs 15 residues. The V and J ends lost 3 bases and 7 bases respectively, with 19 bases between them. This CDR3 is CASSDRTGDASEQYF. For the CDR3, the DNA is TGTGCCAGCAGTGACAGGACGGGTGACGCAAGTGAGCAGTACTTC.

In this sample, this clonotype turned up many times. CDR3 sequence reads: CASRPGTPNTEAFF. CDR3 DNA: TGTGCCAGCCGTCCCGGGACACCGAACACTGAAGCTTTCTTT. The chain links TRBV28 to TRBJ1-1, with D perhaps TRBD1 (6 bases). V dropped 8 bases and J dropped 1 base, with 14 bases sitting between them. Germline-derived CDR1 and CDR2 are MDHEN and SYDVKM. The length of the CDR3 is 14 residues.

The table lists this clonotype with many counts. V gene TRBV12-3 or TRBV12-4 combines with J gene TRBJ2-2; TRBD2 matches 10 bases. CDR3 size: 17 residues. Trimming at V came to 6 bases and at J to 1 base, leaving 8 bases not matched to a gene. The DNA for the CDR3 is TGTGCCAGCAGGCCCCTAGCGGGAGAAGGGAACACCGGGGAGCTGTTTTTT. Protein product: CASRPLAGEGNTGELFF.

This clonotype was detected ten times or more. The rearrangement uses TRBV12-3 or TRBV12-4 and TRBJ2-7; D possibly corresponds to TRBD1 (5 bases). The CDR3 spans 13 residues. Trimming removed 4 bases from V and 2 bases from J, with 9 bases in between. The chain's CDR3 is CASSSDSPYEQYF. CDR3 in DNA: TGTGCCAGCAGTTCCGACAGCCCCTACGAGCAGTACTTC.

This chain uses TRBV5-4 with TRBJ1-2; 10 nucleotides line up with TRBD1. The CDR3 spans 14 residues. Germline trimming cut 4 bases from V and 6 bases from J; bases unmatched to any gene: 6. Germline values: CDR1 SGHNT, CDR2 YYREEE (reference sequence). The CDR3 here is CASSVTGGANGYTF. As DNA, the CDR3 is TGTGCCAGCAGCGTGACAGGGGGCGCGAATGGCTACACCTTC.

The chain has TRBV4-1 and TRBJ1-5; weak D call: TRBD1 (6 bases). This CDR3 has 15 residues. Germline V gene lookup returns CDR1 MGHRA and CDR2 YSYEKL. The V end lost 0 bases, the J end lost 3 bases, and 9 bases lay between the germline ends. The CDR3 sequence is CASSQENRANQPQHF. The CDR3 coding sequence is TGCGCCAGCAGCCAAGAGAACAGGGCCAATCAGCCCCAGCATTTT.